The rows below give T cell receptor beta chains drawn from one sample of a study of OX40 agonist ivuxolimab in advanced cancers. Generated by immunoSEQ multiplex PCR, the TCRdb table keeps only in-frame clones and is missing some. The sample has about 51,000 clones; roughly 86% are singletons. Sequenced here: CD4+ or CD8+ T cells sorted from blood, sampled in a trial of the OX40 agonist ivuxolimab. These receptors all stem from an adult with an advanced solid tumor such as melanoma, head and neck, liver or kidney cancer. Both conserved end residues are part of each CDR3.

v_call	j_call	cdr3_aa
TRBV23-1	TRBJ2-5	CASSQSTGGQTQYF
TRBV6-5	TRBJ2-2	CASSSGGRTGELFF
TRBV28	TRBJ1-5	CASLGGRGSQPQHF
TRBV9	TRBJ2-1	CASSVAAGGHEQFF
TRBV15	TRBJ2-7	CATSRDPGFSYEQYF
TRBV18	TRBJ2-7	CASSRDLAGELYEQYF
TRBV21-1	TRBJ1-5	CASSRGQGGNQPQHF
TRBV6-6	TRBJ2-2	CAGEKTSGGPGELFF
TRBV29-1	TRBJ2-7	CSVEAVAGESDEQYF
TRBV25-1	TRBJ1-1	CASSRNTEAFF
TRBV7-6	TRBJ2-7	CASSLGDLSRRRRWWEQYF
TRBV29-1	TRBJ1-2	CSLGRDYGYTF
TRBV18	TRBJ1-5	CASSPMDRNQPQHF
TRBV30	TRBJ1-3	CAWSFDTGNTIYF
TRBV30	TRBJ2-3	CAWSVQGEDTQYF
TRBV7-8	TRBJ2-5	CASSLAAGGQETQYF
TRBV5-1	TRBJ1-4	CASSLRGTNEKLFF
TRBV15	TRBJ1-6	CATSRDHEGSNLHF
TRBV6-5	TRBJ2-7	CASSQTSEGEQYF
TRBV7-3	TRBJ2-7	CASSLGPRGEQYF
TRBV27	TRBJ2-1	CASSFAGSNEQFF
TRBV5-5	TRBJ1-1	CASSRSQVNTEAFF
TRBV9	TRBJ2-7	CASSVTPGLAGRSAEQYF
TRBV5-1	TRBJ2-1	CASSSSGTSYNEQFF
TRBV9	TRBJ1-1	CASSDGRLGYTEAFF
TRBV13	TRBJ1-1	CASSSRDIVEAFF
TRBV2	TRBJ1-5	CASSGTVRNQPQHF
TRBV5-6	TRBJ2-7	CASSYIQLWTEDEQYF
TRBV28	TRBJ2-4	CASSLSGGNIQYF
TRBV5-1	TRBJ2-7	CASSMTGIDYEQYF
TRBV30	TRBJ2-1	CAWSVRGGLGNEQFF
TRBV29-1	TRBJ2-3	CSVEQVEAGGLFGITDTQYF
TRBV27	TRBJ1-5	CASSLFAGEYNQPQHF
TRBV5-6	TRBJ2-4	CASRRERGRGHSSKNIQYF
TRBV4-2	TRBJ2-7	CASSREREGLYEQYF
TRBV5-1	TRBJ2-6	CASSRGQTSGANVLTF
TRBV19	TRBJ2-5	CASSFGRSQETQYF
TRBV9	TRBJ2-7	CASSVAPSVYEQYF
TRBV11-2	TRBJ2-2	CASSTTSGANTGELFF
TRBV5-1	TRBJ2-5	CASRRRQKETQYF
TRBV5-6	TRBJ1-6	CASSFGQGWYNSPLHF
TRBV6-6	TRBJ1-1	CASRDREGPTEAFF
TRBV19	TRBJ1-1	CASSITGAANTEAFF
TRBV6-1	TRBJ2-3	CASSSDSTDTQYF
TRBV11-2	TRBJ1-6	CASGAGMNSPLHF
TRBV6-1	TRBJ2-5	CASSGSRGRQETQYF
TRBV7-2	TRBJ1-1	CASSLGAAGFTEAFF
TRBV7-9	TRBJ2-7	CASRRAEGEQYF
TRBV6-5	TRBJ1-5	CASSPLDRDNQPQHF